Below, 14 T cell receptor beta chains from the same sample are listed, as sequenced in a study of blood T cell repertoires in COVID-19. Sequenced by immunoSEQ multiplex PCR; TCRdb stores in-frame clones only, minus some. The sample carries approximately 170,000 clones, 89% recorded once. The sequenced material came from PBMCs or T cells enriched from blood (not recorded which). The receptors were gathered from a young woman who had recovered from COVID-19.

V gene TRBV28 combines with J gene TRBJ1-1, with unresolved D. The CDR3 runs 11 residues. Germline V gene sequence: CDR1 MDHEN, CDR2 SYDVKM. The germline V and J ends were trimmed by 3 bases and 7 bases, with 6 bases remaining between them. The CDR3 DNA is TGTGCCAGCAGTTTCCCCGGTGAAGCTTTCTTT. Protein product: CASSFPGEAFF.

This chain connects TRBV7-9 to TRBJ1-1, with a weak D call TRBD1 (6 bases). Between the trimmed V and J ends, which lost 1 base and 5 bases, there was a span of 11 bases. The CDR3 consists of 14 residues. Per the germline V gene, CDR1 is SEHNR and CDR2 is FQNEAQ (reference sequence). The DNA for the CDR3 is TGTGCCAGCAGCTTAGACAGGGTGAGGACTGAAGCTTTCTTT. Protein: CASSLDRVRTEAFF.

V usage is TRBV19 and J usage is TRBJ2-7, with D unclear. Trimming took 5 bases from V and 2 from J, leaving 13 bases between them. This CDR3 contains 14 residues. Germline CDR1 is LNHDA and CDR2 is SQIVND (reference sequence). CDR3 protein: CASSWNSFPYEQYF. The DNA of the CDR3 is TGTGCCAGTAGTTGGAACAGCTTCCCCTACGAGCAGTACTTC. The full variable domain, completed using reference TRBV19 and TRBJ2-7, is DGGITQSPKYLFRKEGQNVTLSCEQNLNHDAMYWYRQDPGQGLRLIYYSQIVNDFQKGDIAEGYSVSREKKESFPLTVTSAQKNPTAFYLCASSWNSFPYEQYFGPGTRLTVT.

The CDR3 sequence is CASRPGLAGEPNNEQFF. The CDR3 DNA follows: TGTGCCAGCAGGCCCGGACTAGCGGGAGAGCCAAACAATGAGCAGTTCTTC. The V gene is TRBV11-2, the J gene TRBJ2-1; 13 positions match TRBD2. Germline V lookup: CDR1 SGHAT, CDR2 FQNNGV. The CDR3 runs to 17 residues. The junction had 10 bases not matched to a gene; V was cut back by 6 bases and J by 5 bases.

The J gene is TRBJ2-7, the V gene TRBV27; maybe TRBD2 (6 bases). This CDR3 contains 15 residues. Germline lookup yields CDR1 MNHEY and CDR2 SMNVEV (reference sequence). V gave up 5 bases and J gave up 2 bases, with 16 bases separating them. As DNA, the CDR3 is TGTGCCAGCAGTGAGGAGGGGACTCTCCCCTACGAGCAGTACTTC. Translated, it gives CASSEEGTLPYEQYF.

This chain uses TRBV19 with TRBJ1-1; TRBD1 agrees at 10 bases. Germline loops: CDR1 LNHDA, CDR2 SQIVND (reference sequence). The ends lost 6 bases at V and 4 bases at J; junction bases unmatched: 5. The CDR3 consists of 14 residues. The CDR3 reads CASRGQGSGTEAFF. CDR3 DNA sequence: TGTGCCAGTAGGGGACAGGGGTCCGGCACTGAAGCTTTCTTT. Looking up the rest from reference TRBV19 and TRBJ1-1 gives the full variable domain: DGGITQSPKYLFRKEGQNVTLSCEQNLNHDAMYWYRQDPGQGLRLIYYSQIVNDFQKGDIAEGYSVSREKKESFPLTVTSAQKNPTAFYLCASRGQGSGTEAFFGQGTRLTVV.

The J gene is TRBJ2-1, the V gene TRBV7-9, with TRBD2 matching over 13 bases. The junction had 6 bases not matched to a gene; V was cut back by 3 bases and J by 4 bases. The germline V gene has CDR1 SEHNR and CDR2 FQNEAQ (reference sequence). The CDR3 contains 17 residues. CDR3 sequence (DNA): TGTGCCAGCAGCTTTTCACAGGGACTAGCGGGGTACAATGAGCAGTTCTTC. It encodes CASSFSQGLAGYNEQFF.

This clone has only one observation. The CDR3 DNA sequence: TGTGCCAGCAGACTCTTTTGGGGACAGGGGTCTTTTAGGTACGAGCAGTACTTC. It encodes CASRLFWGQGSFRYEQYF. The gene calls are TRBV5-8 and TRBJ2-7, with 10 bases matching TRBD1. V was clipped by 5 bases and J by 4 bases; unmatched bases: 18. Per germline, CDR1 SGHTS and CDR2 YDEGEE. CDR3 length equals 18 residues.

The V and J genes are TRBV9 and TRBJ2-7; 13 bases align to TRBD2. Germline-derived CDR1 and CDR2 are SGDLS and YYNGEE. V shed 2 bases and J 2 bases; nucleotides not matched to a gene: 1. The CDR3 runs 15 residues. Here the CDR3 DNA reads TGTGCCAGCAGCGTGGGGACTAGCGGGGCCTACGAGCAGTACTTC. As protein: CASSVGTSGAYEQYF.

Written as DNA, the CDR3 is TGTGCCAGCAGCGCAAGACTAGCGGGAGGGTTTGCTAGCACAGATACGCAGTATTTT. As protein: CASSARLAGGFASTDTQYF. The rearrangement uses TRBV9 and TRBJ2-3, with TRBD2 identical over 14 bases. This CDR3 is built from 19 residues. Germline CDR1 and CDR2: SGDLS and YYNGEE. The V segment lost 3 bases and the J segment 0 bases; nucleotides outside the gene matches: 9.

V and J are TRBV11-3 and TRBJ2-1; 9 bases align to TRBD2. Germline values: CDR1 SGHNT, CDR2 YENEEA. CDR3 length: 16 residues. V was pared by 4 bases and J by 9 bases, with 13 bases of the junction left unmatched. The CDR3 region has the DNA TGTGCCAGCAGCTCCGCGGAGCGGGGGGCCCTCAGTGAGCAGTTCTTC. This gives the protein CASSSAERGALSEQFF.

This rearrangement joins TRBV28 to TRBJ2-1; 8 nucleotides align to TRBD2. Germline CDR1 reads MDHEN; CDR2 reads SYDVKM. The CDR3 runs to 17 residues. Trimming at V came to 7 bases and at J to 7 bases, leaving 18 bases not matched to a gene. In DNA, the CDR3 is TGTGCCAGCACCGTTAAGGGGGGGGGACTAGTTGTGAATGAGCAGTTCTTC. Amino acid sequence: CASTVKGGGLVVNEQFF.

The rearrangement joins TRBV27 to TRBJ1-1; D not resolved. CDR3 length: 15 residues. Trimming took 5 bases from V and 5 from J, leaving 18 bases between them. Germline V lookup: CDR1 MNHEY, CDR2 SMNVEV (reference sequence). The CDR3 loop reads CASSPLQAGWTEAFF. The CDR3, as DNA: TGTGCCAGCAGTCCCCTCCAGGCGGGGTGGACTGAAGCTTTCTTT.

The CDR3 protein is CASSKKLEGGYEQYF. In DNA form, the CDR3 reads TGTGCCAGCAGCAAAAAGTTGGAGGGAGGCTACGAGCAGTACTTC. V is TRBV6-5 and J is TRBJ2-7, with D possibly being TRBD2 (6 bases). Germline-derived CDR1 and CDR2 are MNHEY and SVGAGI. V dropped 6 bases and J dropped 3 bases, with 18 bases sitting between them. The CDR3 spans 15 residues.